A single sample is the source of the 28 T cell receptor beta chains below, sequenced in a study of a mutant IDH1 vaccine in newly diagnosed glioma. Time point defined: baseline, week 1 (first vaccination visit). Stated treatment: pre-vaccination baseline after standard-of-care therapy. Here immunoSEQ multiplex PCR was the method, and the copy in TCRdb shows in-frame clones only, minus some. This table has around 92,000 clones, 70% to 90% appearing once. The sequenced sample was PBMCs, obtained from a glioma patient treated with radiotherapy, temozolomide or both. The receptors come from a woman between 45 and 65 years old with glioma.

The chain employs TRBV6-4 and TRBJ1-1; 8 nucleotides agree with TRBD1. Germline V gives CDR1 MRHNA, CDR2 SNTAGT. This CDR3 region has 14 residues. J lost 0 bases, V lost 5 bases, and 2 bases had no gene match. CDR3 bases: TGTGCCAGCAGTAGGACAGGGATGAACACTGAAGCTTTCTTT. Encoded protein: CASSRTGMNTEAFF.

This clone appeared once. This sequence joins TRBV28 and TRBJ1-1, with a possible D match to TRBD1 (5 bases). Trimming removed 1 base from V and 11 bases from J, with 11 bases in between. Germline CDR1 reads MDHEN; CDR2 reads SYDVKM. The CDR3 has 12 amino acids. Here the CDR3 reads CASSLLGREAFF. The CDR3 DNA is TGTGCCAGCAGTTTATTGGGCAGGGAGGCTTTCTTT.

The V call is TRBV6-1, the J call TRBJ1-5; TRBD1 matches 8 bases. Germline trimming cut 3 bases from V and 4 bases from J; bases unmatched to any gene: 5. Germline V gene data show CDR1 as MNHNS and CDR2 as SASEGT. CDR3 size: 15 residues. This CDR3 is CASSDGQGWNQPQHF. In nucleotides, the CDR3 is TGTGCCAGCAGTGACGGACAGGGTTGGAATCAGCCCCAGCATTTT.

V and J are TRBV29-1 and TRBJ1-2; D is unclear. V gave up 0 bases and J gave up 9 bases, with 8 bases separating them. Germline V gene sequence: CDR1 SQVTM, CDR2 ANQGSEA. The CDR3 has 11 residues. The CDR3 sequence: CSVEDRASYTF. CDR3 DNA: TGCAGCGTTGAAGATCGCGCAAGCTACACCTTC.

J is TRBJ1-5 and V is TRBV10-3; D gene uncertain. The germline V gene encodes CDR1 ENHRY and CDR2 SYGVKD. CDR3 length: 15 residues. With 6 bases removed from V and 0 bases from J, the gap between germline ends came to 12 bases. The CDR3 region is CAIREDPYSNQPQHF. The CDR3 bases are TGTGCCATCAGGGAGGACCCTTATAGCAATCAGCCCCAGCATTTT.

This clone was counted once. This rearrangement joins TRBV9 to TRBJ2-1, with TRBD2 identical over 14 bases. From germline, CDR1 is SGDLS and CDR2 YYNGEE. Trimming cost V 6 bases and J 6 bases; bases outside gene matches: 5. CDR3 length: 15 amino acids. The CDR3 nucleotides are TGTGCCAGCACCGTCGGACTAGCGGGAGGCAATGAGCAGTTCTTC. Protein product: CASTVGLAGGNEQFF.

The V gene is TRBV12-5, the J gene TRBJ2-2; no clear D. V lost 7 bases, J lost 5 bases, and 5 bases lay in between. Germline-derived CDR1 and CDR2 are LGHNT and FRNRAP. The length of the CDR3 is 11 residues. In DNA form, the CDR3 reads TGTGCTAGTGCCACAACCGGGGAGCTGTTTTTT. Protein product: CASATTGELFF.

The chain couples TRBV19 to TRBJ2-1; weak D call: TRBD2 (5 bases). The CDR3 consists of 14 residues. Trimming left V 10 bases short and J 4 bases short, with 17 bases between. Germline V gives CDR1 LNHDA, CDR2 SQIVND (reference sequence). The CDR3: CATKTVAFYNEQFF. In DNA, the CDR3 is TGTGCCACAAAGACGGTAGCGTTTTACAATGAGCAGTTCTTC. Variable domain in full (rest from reference TRBV19 and TRBJ2-1): DGGITQSPKYLFRKEGQNVTLSCEQNLNHDAMYWYRQDPGQGLRLIYYSQIVNDFQKGDIAEGYSVSREKKESFPLTVTSAQKNPTAFYLCATKTVAFYNEQFFGPGTRLTVL.

The chain links TRBV9 to TRBJ2-2; D remains ambiguous. Trimming shortened V by 0 bases and J by 4 bases, and 7 bases separated the two germline ends. CDR3 size: 14 residues. Germline loops: CDR1 SGDLS, CDR2 YYNGEE. As DNA, the CDR3 is TGTGCCAGCAGCGTAGCCCCCGGCACCGGGGAGCTGTTTTTT. This sequence encodes CASSVAPGTGELFF.

This clone was counted between two and nine times. The chain recombines TRBV7-3 with TRBJ2-3; tentatively, D is TRBD2 (6 bases). This CDR3 is built from 14 residues. The germline V gene has CDR1 SGHTA and CDR2 FQGTGA. V was pared by 5 bases and J by 4 bases, with 13 bases between. The CDR3 is CASSPGLQADTQYF. CDR3 in DNA: TGTGCCAGCAGCCCGGGACTTCAAGCAGATACGCAGTATTTT.

CDR3 protein: CASFSRGDTRTDTQYF. CDR3 in DNA: TGTGCCAGCTTCAGTAGAGGGGACACTCGCACAGATACGCAGTATTTT. The chain has TRBV27 and TRBJ2-3; TRBD1 is a possible D gene (6 bases). From germline, CDR1 is MNHEY and CDR2 SMNVEV (reference sequence). V lost 8 bases and J 1 base, leaving 19 bases between the germline ends. The CDR3 consists of 16 residues.

This chain connects TRBV6-4 to TRBJ2-1; no definite D call. The CDR3 totals 15 residues. Trimming pared 5 bases from V and 8 bases from J, leaving 19 bases between. Per the germline V gene, CDR1 is MRHNA and CDR2 is SNTAGT. CDR3 loop: CASSSSRLSGDEQFF. The CDR3 region has the DNA TGTGCCAGCAGTTCTAGTCGGCTATCCGGAGATGAGCAGTTCTTC.

CDR3 loop: CSVEGFQETQYF. Written as DNA, the CDR3 is TGCAGCGTTGAGGGCTTCCAAGAGACCCAGTACTTC. This chain joins TRBV29-1 and TRBJ2-5; D not resolved. The V gene lost 3 bases and the J gene lost 1 base, with 6 bases spanning the gap. The CDR3 runs 12 residues. Germline CDR1 SQVTM, CDR2 ANQGSEA.

The CDR3 spells CASSNSGIHEQYF. CDR3 nucleotide sequence: TGTGCCAGCAGCAATTCAGGGATACACGAGCAGTACTTC. The rearrangement uses TRBV6-5 and TRBJ2-7, with a possible D match to TRBD1 (5 bases). Germline CDR1 reads MNHEY; CDR2 reads SVGAGI. Trimming pared 6 bases from V and 5 bases from J, leaving 14 bases between. The CDR3 spans 13 residues.

The chain carries TRBV6-6 and TRBJ2-5; 7 nucleotides align to TRBD1. Germline trimming cut 6 bases from V and 2 bases from J; bases unmatched to any gene: 9. The CDR3 consists of 15 residues. The germline gives CDR1 MNHNY, CDR2 SVGAGI (reference sequence). CDR3 amino acids: CASRLQGRLQETQYF. As DNA, the CDR3 is TGTGCCAGCAGGTTACAGGGGCGCCTACAAGAGACCCAGTACTTC.

This clone was seen only once. This chain uses TRBV4-1 with TRBJ1-2; D might be TRBD1 (6 bases). V lost 4 bases and J 4 bases, leaving 19 bases between the germline ends. This CDR3 has 16 amino acids. Germline V gives CDR1 MGHRA, CDR2 YSYEKL. CDR3: CASSRLNREEGYGYTF. The DNA for the CDR3 is TGCGCCAGCAGCCGCTTGAACAGGGAGGAGGGCTATGGCTACACCTTC.

The chain couples TRBV7-9 to TRBJ1-4, with D perhaps matching TRBD1 (5 bases). The V gene lost 0 bases and the J gene lost 10 bases, with 15 bases spanning the gap. The CDR3 is 15 residues long. CDR1 is SEHNR, CDR2 FQNEAQ, per germline (reference sequence). The CDR3 region is CASSLAGRERGKLFF. The CDR3 nucleotides are TGTGCCAGCAGCTTAGCAGGCAGAGAGAGGGGAAAACTGTTTTTT. Based on the CDR3 plus reference TRBV7-9 and TRBJ1-4, the full variable domain is DTGVSQNPRHKITKRGQNVTFRCDPISEHNRLYWYRQTLGQGPEFLTYFQNEAQLEKSRLLSDRFSAERPKGSFSTLEIQRTEQGDSAMYLCASSLAGRERGKLFFGSGTQLSVL.

V and J are TRBV11-3 and TRBJ2-3; possible D gene TRBD2, 6 bases. The CDR3 is 15 amino acids. V lost 1 base to trimming and J lost 0 bases, with 8 bases between them. Germline CDR1 is SGHNT and CDR2 is YENEEA. The CDR3 DNA sequence: TGTGCCAGCAGCTTAGGGCTAGCGAGCACAGATACGCAGTATTTT. It codes for CASSLGLASTDTQYF.

The chain recombines TRBV18 with TRBJ2-7; 9 positions agree with TRBD2. Germline loops: CDR1 KGHSH, CDR2 LQKENI. V lost 5 bases, J lost 2 bases, and 7 bases stayed unmatched. CDR3 size: 15 residues. CDR3 in amino acids: CASSTTLAGTYEQYF. As DNA, the CDR3 is TGTGCCAGCTCAACCACGCTAGCGGGAACCTACGAGCAGTACTTC.

The chain carries TRBV19 and TRBJ1-6; TRBD1 matches 8 bases. Germline V gene lookup returns CDR1 LNHDA and CDR2 SQIVND (reference sequence). CDR3 size: 16 residues. V shed 2 bases, J shed 7 bases, and the junction held 7 bases outside the gene matches. The CDR3, as DNA: TGTGCCAGTAGTATACCCGGACAGGGCTGGAATTCACCCCTCCACTTT. Translation: CASSIPGQGWNSPLHF.

The V call is TRBV6-6, the J call TRBJ2-1; 9 bases fit TRBD2. The CDR3 is 14 amino acids. CDR1 MNHNY and CDR2 SVGAGI come from the germline V gene (reference sequence). The V gene end was trimmed by 6 bases and the J gene end by 5 bases; junction bases not matched to a gene: 5. Here the CDR3 DNA reads TGTGCCAGCAGCCGACTAGCGGCTAACAATGAGCAGTTCTTC. Translated, it gives CASSRLAANNEQFF.

The genes are TRBV27 and TRBJ2-5; D is possibly TRBD1 or TRBD2 (5 bases each). The CDR3 length is 15 residues. Germline V lookup: CDR1 MNHEY, CDR2 SMNVEV (reference sequence). V lost 3 bases and J 4 bases, leaving 15 bases between the germline ends. CDR3 bases: TGTGCCAGCAGTTTGGAAGGGACCTTAGGAGAGACCCAGTACTTC. This encodes CASSLEGTLGETQYF.

The chain couples TRBV2 to TRBJ2-7, with 7 nucleotides matching TRBD1. CDR1 SNHLY and CDR2 FYNNEI come from the germline V gene. The CDR3 has 14 residues. The V and J ends lost 6 bases and 0 bases, in that order; junction bases with no gene match: 5. CDR3 in DNA: TGTGCCAGCAGAGGGGACAGCCACTCCTACGAGCAGTACTTC. This codes for CASRGDSHSYEQYF.

This clone was detected once. The V and J genes are TRBV6-6 and TRBJ1-5; D ambiguous. The V end was cut by 6 bases, the J end by 1 base, with 10 bases between. Germline CDR1 reads MNHNY; CDR2 reads SVGAGI (reference sequence). The CDR3 is 14 residues long. The DNA for the CDR3 is TGTGCCAGCAGACCTACCCGAAGCAATCAGCCCCAGCATTTT. Amino acid sequence: CASRPTRSNQPQHF.

This chain links TRBV11-2 with TRBJ2-1; D gene ambiguous. Germline lookup yields CDR1 SGHAT and CDR2 FQNNGV. Between the trimmed V and J ends, which lost 0 bases and 6 bases, there was a span of 15 bases. The CDR3 extends over 16 amino acids. CDR3 loop: CASSLEIRRPSNEQFF. The CDR3 coding sequence is TGTGCCAGCAGCTTAGAGATCCGACGGCCGAGCAATGAGCAGTTCTTC.

The CDR3 sequence is CASRGPRDGELFF. The CDR3 DNA reads as TGTGCCAGCAGGGGCCCTAGGGACGGGGAGCTGTTTTTT. The chain carries TRBV2 and TRBJ2-2; D is uncertain. V was pared by 6 bases and J by 7 bases, with 12 bases between. The CDR3 runs to 13 residues. Germline lookup yields CDR1 SNHLY and CDR2 FYNNEI. Full variable domain (outside the CDR3, taken from reference TRBV2 and TRBJ2-2): EPEVTQTPSHQVTQMGQEVILRCVPISNHLYFYWYRQILGQKVEFLVSFYNNEISEKSEIFDDQFSVERPDGSNFTLKIRSTKLEDSAMYFCASRGPRDGELFFGEGSRLTVL.

The genes are TRBV11-2 and TRBJ2-1; no clear D. With 5 bases removed from V and 4 bases from J, the gap between germline ends came to 15 bases. The germline V gene encodes CDR1 SGHAT and CDR2 FQNNGV. This CDR3 has 15 amino acids. This CDR3 is CASSPSATKYNEQFF. CDR3 sequence (DNA): TGTGCCAGCAGCCCCTCCGCGACCAAATACAATGAGCAGTTCTTC.

V is TRBV7-9 and J is TRBJ2-1; 7 nucleotides agree with TRBD1. CDR1 SEHNR and CDR2 FQNEAQ come from the germline V gene (reference sequence). There are 16 residues in the CDR3. The V gene end was trimmed by 5 bases and the J gene end by 4 bases; junction bases not matched to a gene: 11. CDR3 residues: CASSPPGTETYNEQFF. CDR3 coding DNA: TGTGCCAGCAGCCCCCCCGGGACAGAGACATACAATGAGCAGTTCTTC.